Presented here are 20 T cell receptor beta chains from one specimen sequenced in a study of cytomegalovirus exposure and HLA in healthy donors. Both 60 Vbeta primers and 13 Jbeta primers went into the PCR. Sequencing used immunoSEQ multiplex PCR; TCRdb keeps in-frame clones, though not all of them. Of 150,000 to 160,000 clones detected, more than 75% appear once; the ten largest clones hold 9.5% to 15%. Sequenced: PBMCs. The receptor set was obtained from a man aged 25 to 40 in good health and CMV-seropositive.

This clone was seen a few times. The rearrangement joins TRBV25-1 to TRBJ1-1; D call uncertain. The CDR3 has 14 residues. The V end was cut by 5 bases, the J end by 1 base, with 11 bases between. From germline, CDR1 is MGHDK and CDR2 SYGVNS. For the CDR3, the DNA is TGTGCCAGCAGTTCCCACGGGGAGAACACTGAAGCTTTCTTT. Translated, it gives CASSSHGENTEAFF.

The chain combines TRBV10-3 with TRBJ2-7, with a tentative D call TRBD1 (6 bases). CDR1 and CDR2 (germline): ENHRY, SYGVKD. The V end was cut by 6 bases, the J end by 4 bases, with 22 bases between. This CDR3 comprises 16 residues. CDR3 sequence (DNA): TGTGCCATCAGGGCGTCAGGGGTGGGCTTGGAATACGAGCAGTACTTC. Amino acids: CAIRASGVGLEYEQYF.

The chain combines TRBV7-8 with TRBJ2-5; no definite D call. This CDR3 has 15 residues. V lost 0 bases and J 4 bases, leaving 12 bases between the germline ends. The germline gives CDR1 SGHVS, CDR2 FQNEAQ. This chain's CDR3 is CASSLALGSVETQYF. The DNA of the CDR3 is TGTGCCAGCAGCTTAGCGCTTGGCAGTGTAGAGACCCAGTACTTC.

The rearrangement uses TRBV9 and TRBJ1-2; no clear D gene. The CDR3 contains 12 residues. Germline CDR1 is SGDLS and CDR2 is YYNGEE. Trimming shortened V by 3 bases and J by 7 bases, and 10 bases separated the two germline ends. The CDR3 region is CASSGGDVGYTF. The CDR3 DNA sequence: TGTGCCAGCAGCGGAGGTGACGTTGGCTACACCTTC.

This clone was seen only once. The chain combines TRBV11-2 with TRBJ2-7, with D possibly TRBD2 on 6 matching bases. Trimming took off 2 bases at V and 0 bases at J, with 14 bases between the two ends. Germline CDR1 is SGHAT and CDR2 is FQNNGV. The CDR3 covers 16 residues. CDR3 nucleotides: TGTGCCAGCAGCTTATTGTTTGGAGGGATCTCCTACGAGCAGTACTTC. This sequence encodes CASSLLFGGISYEQYF.

The chain has TRBV23-1 and TRBJ2-3; D unresolved. TRBV23-1 qualifies as an ORF whose function is uncertain. Trimming cost V 5 bases and J 0 bases, with 6 bases left between them. This CDR3 has 13 residues. The CDR3 spells CASSEISTDTQYF. CDR3 nucleotide sequence: TGCGCCAGCAGTGAGATTAGCACAGATACGCAGTATTTT.

This clone was observed a single time. The V and J genes are TRBV13 and TRBJ2-5, with unresolved D. The J call is in doubt because the DNA end fits TRBJ2-7 better. This CDR3 is 12 amino acids long. The germline V gene has CDR1 PRHDT and CDR2 FYEKMQ (reference sequence). The chain's CDR3 is CASSLGRFEQYF. In nucleotides, the CDR3 is TGTGCCAGCAGCTTAGGACGTTTCGAGCAGTACTTC.

The rearrangement uses TRBV5-6 and TRBJ1-5, with 8 bases aligning to TRBD1. This CDR3 is built from 15 residues. After removal of 4 bases from V and 2 bases from J, the junction contained 5 bases not matched to a gene. The V gene's germline CDR1 is SGHDT and CDR2 YYEEEE. The CDR3 region has the DNA TGTGCCAGCAGCCGGACAGGGTCGGGCAATCAGCCCCAGCATTTT. Translation: CASSRTGSGNQPQHF.

V and J are TRBV7-9 and TRBJ2-2; tentatively, D is TRBD1 (5 bases). Germline V gene lookup returns CDR1 SEHNR and CDR2 FQNEAQ (reference sequence). Between the trimmed V and J ends, which lost 3 bases and 6 bases, there was a span of 11 bases. The CDR3 spans 14 residues. The CDR3 DNA is TGTGCCAGCAGCTTGGACACTCCCGCCGGGGAGCTGTTTTTT. Encoded protein: CASSLDTPAGELFF.

The chain carries TRBV7-2 and TRBJ2-4, with 9 bases matching TRBD2. CDR3 length: 14 residues. J gave up 9 bases and V 5 bases, and 8 bases lay outside the gene matches. In germline, CDR1 is SGHTA, CDR2 FQGNSA. CDR3 DNA sequence: TGTGCCAGCAGCAATAGCGGGAGTCTCGGCATTCAGTACTTC. Amino acids: CASSNSGSLGIQYF.

The V gene is TRBV2, the J gene TRBJ1-2; 10 bases fit TRBD1. This CDR3 is built from 13 residues. Germline lookup yields CDR1 SNHLY and CDR2 FYNNEI. The ends lost 7 bases at V and 6 bases at J; junction bases unmatched: 5. CDR3 sequence reads: CASTGTGEHGYTF. Written as DNA, the CDR3 is TGTGCCAGCACCGGGACAGGGGAGCATGGCTACACCTTC.

The V gene is TRBV7-9, the J gene TRBJ2-1, with 7 bases that match TRBD1. Germline values: CDR1 SEHNR, CDR2 FQNEAQ (reference sequence). The J segment lost 5 bases and the V segment lost 4 bases, leaving 5 bases of the junction unmatched. The CDR3 is 14 residues long. For the CDR3, the DNA is TGTGCCAGCAGCTCCAGACAGGGAAACAATGAGCAGTTCTTC. It is translated as CASSSRQGNNEQFF.

A single count supports this clone. V usage is TRBV29-1 and J usage is TRBJ1-2, with D unresolved. CDR1 and CDR2 (germline): SQVTM, ANQGSEA. Trimming left V 3 bases short and J 5 bases short, with 13 bases between. CDR3 length equals 13 residues. The CDR3 DNA reads as TGCAGCGTTGACTTCCGGCGAGGGTATGGCTACACCTTC. Translating gives CSVDFRRGYGYTF.

The V call is TRBV29-1, the J call TRBJ2-7, with D perhaps matching TRBD2 (7 bases). Deletions cut 7 bases from V and 4 bases from J, with 14 bases between. The CDR3 totals 12 residues. Germline CDR1 is SQVTM and CDR2 is ANQGSEA. CDR3 amino acids: CSAEGGGYEQYF. Written as DNA, the CDR3 is TGCAGCGCTGAGGGGGGAGGGTACGAGCAGTACTTC.

The CDR3, as DNA: TGTGCCAGCGAAGGACAGGGCGGCGAGCAGTACTTC. This encodes CASEGQGGEQYF. The chain couples TRBV27 to TRBJ2-7, with 8 positions matching TRBD1. The V segment lost 8 bases and the J segment 6 bases; nucleotides outside the gene matches: 6. Germline V gene data show CDR1 as MNHEY and CDR2 as SMNVEV (reference sequence). The CDR3 consists of 12 residues.

Here the CDR3 reads CAWSLTGGSYEQYF. The DNA of the CDR3 is TGTGCCTGGAGTTTAACAGGGGGTTCCTACGAGCAGTACTTC. The chain employs TRBV30 and TRBJ2-5, with 8 bases identical to TRBD1. Near its end, the DNA agrees better with TRBJ2-7, so the J call may be wrong. Germline CDR1 and CDR2: GTSNPN and SVGIG (reference sequence). The CDR3 runs 14 residues.

The V and J genes are TRBV7-8 and TRBJ2-1, with TRBD2 identical over 11 bases. V was clipped by 4 bases and J by 0 bases; unmatched bases: 2. The CDR3 covers 16 residues. The germline V gene encodes CDR1 SGHVS and CDR2 FQNEAQ. CDR3 protein: CASSSTSGSSYNEQFF. CDR3 sequence (DNA): TGTGCCAGCAGCTCCACTAGCGGGAGCTCCTACAATGAGCAGTTCTTC.

The rearrangement links TRBV6-5 to TRBJ1-2; 8 bases line up with TRBD1. With V trimmed by 0 bases and J by 5 bases, 8 bases remained unmatched. The CDR3 covers 16 residues. Germline CDR1 is MNHEY and CDR2 is SVGAGI. CDR3: CASSYSIPGGGYGYTF. The CDR3 bases are TGTGCCAGCAGTTACTCGATCCCAGGGGGCGGGTATGGCTACACCTTC.

The chain recombines TRBV4-1 with TRBJ1-1; D perhaps matches TRBD1 (5 bases). In germline, CDR1 is MGHRA, CDR2 YSYEKL. There are 14 residues in the CDR3. Trimming stripped 2 bases from V and 1 base from J, with 8 bases between. The CDR3 region is CASSQRGQNTEAFF. The CDR3 DNA sequence: TGCGCCAGCAGCCAAAGGGGCCAGAACACTGAAGCTTTCTTT.

A few counts support this clone. The CDR3 loop reads CATSREEGNEQFF. CDR3 coding DNA: TGTGCCACCAGCAGAGAGGAGGGCAATGAGCAGTTCTTC. This chain uses TRBV15 with TRBJ2-1, with D tentatively TRBD2 (6 bases). The germline V gene has CDR1 LNHNV and CDR2 YYDKDF (reference sequence). Trimming left V 0 bases short and J 6 bases short, with 6 bases between. This CDR3 is 13 amino acids long.